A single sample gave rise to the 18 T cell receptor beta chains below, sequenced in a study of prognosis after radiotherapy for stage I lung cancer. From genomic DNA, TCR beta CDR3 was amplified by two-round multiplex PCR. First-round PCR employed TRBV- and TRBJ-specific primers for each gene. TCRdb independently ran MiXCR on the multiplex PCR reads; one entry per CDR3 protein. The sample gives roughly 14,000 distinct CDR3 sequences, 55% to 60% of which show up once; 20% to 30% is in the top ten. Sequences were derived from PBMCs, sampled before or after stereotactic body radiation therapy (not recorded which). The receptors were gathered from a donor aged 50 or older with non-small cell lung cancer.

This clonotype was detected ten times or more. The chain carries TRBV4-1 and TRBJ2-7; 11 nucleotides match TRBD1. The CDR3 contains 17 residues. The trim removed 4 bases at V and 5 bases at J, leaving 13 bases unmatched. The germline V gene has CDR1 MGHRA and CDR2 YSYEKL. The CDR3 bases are TGCGCCAGCAGCCGCGCTCACTCCGGGACAGGGGGACACGAGCAGTACTTC. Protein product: CASSRAHSGTGGHEQYF.

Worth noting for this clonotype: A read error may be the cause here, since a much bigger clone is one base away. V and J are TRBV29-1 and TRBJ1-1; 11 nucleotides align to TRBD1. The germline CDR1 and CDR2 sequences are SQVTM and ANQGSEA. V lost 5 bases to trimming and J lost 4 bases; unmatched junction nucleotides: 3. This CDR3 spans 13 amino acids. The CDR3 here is CSVPGQGVTEAFF. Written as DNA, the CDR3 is TGCAGCGTTCCGGGACAGGGGGTCACTGAAGCTTTCTTT.

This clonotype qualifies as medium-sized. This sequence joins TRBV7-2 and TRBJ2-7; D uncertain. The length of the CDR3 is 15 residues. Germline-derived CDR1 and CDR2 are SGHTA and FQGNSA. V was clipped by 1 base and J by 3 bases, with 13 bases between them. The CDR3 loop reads CASSLVGGSYYEQYF. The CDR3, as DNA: TGTGCCAGCAGCTTAGTGGGCGGCAGTTACTACGAGCAGTACTTC.

CDR3: CASGQGGTEAFF. DNA of the CDR3: TGTGCCAGCGGACAGGGGGGCACTGAAGCTTTCTTT. The chain carries TRBV27 and TRBJ1-1; 10 bases line up with TRBD1. The CDR3 loop spans 12 amino acids. The V segment lost 8 bases and the J segment 4 bases; nucleotides outside the gene matches: 1. Germline CDR1 MNHEY, CDR2 SMNVEV (reference sequence).

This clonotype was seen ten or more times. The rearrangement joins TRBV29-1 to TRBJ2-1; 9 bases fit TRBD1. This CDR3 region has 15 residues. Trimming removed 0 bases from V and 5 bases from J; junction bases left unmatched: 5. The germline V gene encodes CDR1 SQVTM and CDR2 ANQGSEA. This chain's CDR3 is CSVEDPRQGDNEQFF. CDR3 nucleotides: TGCAGCGTTGAAGATCCGCGACAGGGGGACAATGAGCAGTTCTTC.

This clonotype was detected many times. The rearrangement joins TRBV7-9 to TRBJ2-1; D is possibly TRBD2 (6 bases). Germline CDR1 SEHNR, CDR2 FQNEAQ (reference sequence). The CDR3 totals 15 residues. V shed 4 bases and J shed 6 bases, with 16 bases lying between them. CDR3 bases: TGTGCCAGCAGCTCACGGGAGATCCCTGGCAATGAGCAGTTCTTC. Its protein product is CASSSREIPGNEQFF.

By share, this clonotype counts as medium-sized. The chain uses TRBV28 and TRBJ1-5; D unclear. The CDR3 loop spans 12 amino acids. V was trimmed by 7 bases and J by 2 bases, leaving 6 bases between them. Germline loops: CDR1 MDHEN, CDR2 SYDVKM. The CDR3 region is CASNIGNQPQHF. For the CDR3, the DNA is TGTGCCAGCAACATCGGCAATCAGCCCCAGCATTTT.

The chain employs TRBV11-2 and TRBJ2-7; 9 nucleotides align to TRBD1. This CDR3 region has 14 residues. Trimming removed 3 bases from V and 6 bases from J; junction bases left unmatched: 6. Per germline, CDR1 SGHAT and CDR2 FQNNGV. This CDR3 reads CASSLGQGGSEQYF. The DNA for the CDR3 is TGTGCCAGCAGCTTGGGACAGGGTGGGTCCGAGCAGTACTTC. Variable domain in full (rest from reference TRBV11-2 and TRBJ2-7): EAGVAQSPRYKIIEKRQSVAFWCNPISGHATLYWYQQILGQGPKLLIQFQNNGVVDDSQLPKDRFSAERLKGVDSTLKIQPAKLEDSAVYLCASSLGQGGSEQYFGPGTRLTVT.

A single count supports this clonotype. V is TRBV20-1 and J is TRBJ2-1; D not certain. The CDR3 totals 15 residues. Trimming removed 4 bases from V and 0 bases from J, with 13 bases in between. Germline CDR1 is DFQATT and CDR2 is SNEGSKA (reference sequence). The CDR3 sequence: CSAINGRSSYNEQFF. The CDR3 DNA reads TGCAGTGCTATCAACGGACGTAGCTCCTACAATGAGCAGTTCTTC.

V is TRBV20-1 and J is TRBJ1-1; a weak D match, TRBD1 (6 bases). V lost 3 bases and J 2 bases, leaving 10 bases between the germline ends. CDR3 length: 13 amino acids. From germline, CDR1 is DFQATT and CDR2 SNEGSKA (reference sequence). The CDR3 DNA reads TGCAGTGCTAGTACAGGGCTAAACACTGAAGCTTTCTTT. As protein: CSASTGLNTEAFF.

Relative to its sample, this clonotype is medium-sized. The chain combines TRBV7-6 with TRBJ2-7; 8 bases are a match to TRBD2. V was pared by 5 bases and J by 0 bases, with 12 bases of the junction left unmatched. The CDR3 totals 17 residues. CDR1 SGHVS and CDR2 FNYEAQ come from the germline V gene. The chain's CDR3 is CASSATLTSGSSYEQYF. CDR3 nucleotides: TGTGCCAGCAGCGCCACCCTTACTAGCGGCTCCTCCTACGAGCAGTACTTC.

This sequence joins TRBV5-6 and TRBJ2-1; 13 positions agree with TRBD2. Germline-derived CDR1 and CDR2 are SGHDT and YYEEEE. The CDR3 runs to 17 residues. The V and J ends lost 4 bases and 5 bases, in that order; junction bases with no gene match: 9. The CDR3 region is CASSEAAGLAGNNEQFF. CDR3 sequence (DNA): TGTGCCAGCAGCGAGGCTGCGGGACTAGCGGGAAACAATGAGCAGTTCTTC. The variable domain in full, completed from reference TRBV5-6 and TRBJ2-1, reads DAGVTQSPTHLIKTRGQQVTLRCSPKSGHDTVSWYQQALGQGPQFIFQYYEEEERQRGNFPDRFSGHQFPNYSSELNVNALLLGDSALYLCASSEAAGLAGNNEQFFGPGTRLTVL.

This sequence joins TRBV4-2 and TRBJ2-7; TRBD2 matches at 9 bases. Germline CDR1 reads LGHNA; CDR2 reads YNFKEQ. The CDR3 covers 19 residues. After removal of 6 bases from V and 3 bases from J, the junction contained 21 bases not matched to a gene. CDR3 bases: TGTGCCAGCAGACCAACCCCCCCCTTTGATAGCGGGGGACGCTACGAGCAGTACTTC. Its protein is CASRPTPPFDSGGRYEQYF.

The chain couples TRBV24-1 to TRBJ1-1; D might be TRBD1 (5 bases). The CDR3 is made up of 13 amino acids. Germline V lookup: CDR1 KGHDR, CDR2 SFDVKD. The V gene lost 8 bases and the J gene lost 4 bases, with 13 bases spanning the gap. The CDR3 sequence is CATTAGQGTEAFF. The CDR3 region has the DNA TGTGCCACCACTGCAGGGCAAGGCACTGAAGCTTTCTTT.

CDR3 DNA sequence: TGTGCCAGTAGTACACCCCGGCCTATATCCGGGCCATTCACCGGGGAGCTGTTTTTT. Protein: CASSTPRPISGPFTGELFF. The chain employs TRBV19 and TRBJ2-2; D is undetermined. Germline V CDR1 and CDR2: LNHDA, SQIVND (reference sequence). The CDR3 is made up of 19 amino acids. The V gene lost 4 bases and the J gene lost 4 bases, with 25 bases spanning the gap.

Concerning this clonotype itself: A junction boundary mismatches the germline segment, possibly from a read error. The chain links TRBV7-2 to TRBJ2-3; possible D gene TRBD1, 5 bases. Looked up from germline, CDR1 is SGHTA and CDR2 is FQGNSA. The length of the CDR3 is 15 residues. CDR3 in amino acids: CASSLGGHNTYTQYF. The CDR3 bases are TGTGCCAGCAGCTTAGGGGGCCATAACACATATACGCAGTATTTT.

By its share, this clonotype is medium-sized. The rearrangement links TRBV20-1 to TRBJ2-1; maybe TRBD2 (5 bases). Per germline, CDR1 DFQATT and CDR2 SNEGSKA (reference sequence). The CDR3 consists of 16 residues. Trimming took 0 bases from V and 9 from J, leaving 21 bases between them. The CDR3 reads CSARDPSSPLVPEQFF. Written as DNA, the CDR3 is TGCAGTGCTAGAGATCCTAGCAGCCCCTTGGTCCCTGAGCAGTTCTTC.

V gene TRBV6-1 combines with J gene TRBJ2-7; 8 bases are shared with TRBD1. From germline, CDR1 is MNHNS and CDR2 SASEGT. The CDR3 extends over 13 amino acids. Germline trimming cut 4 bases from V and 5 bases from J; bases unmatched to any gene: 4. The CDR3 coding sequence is TGTGCCAGCAGTGTGACAGGGGTTAACGAGCAGTACTTC. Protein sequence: CASSVTGVNEQYF.